This T cell receptor (beta chain) derives from a study of OX40 agonist ivuxolimab in advanced cancers. Study-level background: About 40% of patients had received prior checkpoint inhibitor therapy.

Some clones are missing from TCRdb's copy, which holds only in-frame ones; the method was immunoSEQ multiplex PCR. The table lists more than 85,000 clones, approximately 89% of them singletons, with 0.27% in the top ten. This clone was detected only once. The CDR3 covers 16 residues. Germline lookup yields CDR1 SGHTA and CDR2 FQGNSA. Trimming pared 2 bases from V and 2 bases from J, leaving 13 bases between. Sequencing used CD4+ or CD8+ T cells sorted from blood, obtained in a trial of the OX40 agonist ivuxolimab. This TCR came from an adult with an advanced solid tumor such as melanoma, head and neck, liver or kidney cancer. The genes are TRBV7-2 and TRBJ1-5, with D hard to call. Here the CDR3 DNA reads TGTGCCAGCAGCTTATTACGGAGCCTTGGCAATCAGCCCCAGCATTTT. Translated, it gives CASSLLRSLGNQPQHF.